This entry is about one T cell receptor beta chain. As yet, its antigen is unknown. The sample originates from a study of cytomegalovirus exposure and HLA in healthy donors. Study information: The 120 validation repertoires used the same platform as the roughly 700 first-cohort repertoires (as reported by a later analysis). Study-wide findings and caveats: Per published reports, the classifier diagnosed cytomegalovirus status with high specificity and sensitivity. The listing of fewer than 200 TCR beta chains classed them as cytomegalovirus-associated. Whilst most TCR sequences proved rare, a subset of public TCRs occurred across many donors.

Measured with immunoSEQ multiplex PCR; TCRdb has only the in-frame clones, and not every one. The profile shows some 69,000 clones, 94% of them singletons. Sequencing used PBMCs. The sequence was obtained from a young man in good health and CMV-seropositive.

CDR3 region: CATSRNPADIYEQYF. The CDR3 DNA sequence: TGTGCCACCAGCAGGAATCCCGCGGACATCTACGAGCAGTACTTC. The genes are TRBV15 and TRBJ2-7; TRBD1 is a possible D gene (5 bases). The CDR3 contains 15 residues. Germline loops: CDR1 LNHNV, CDR2 YYDKDF (reference sequence). With 3 bases removed from V and 3 bases from J, the gap between germline ends came to 15 bases.